This T cell receptor beta chain was documented in a study of blood T cell repertoires in COVID-19. Sequenced by immunoSEQ multiplex PCR; TCRdb stores in-frame clones only, minus some. Of around 110,000 clones in the sample, approximately 90% were seen once. Germline V gives CDR1 SGDLS, CDR2 YYNGEE. Trimming removed 3 bases at V and 2 bases at J, with 17 bases between. The CDR3 has 16 residues. V usage is TRBV9 and J usage is TRBJ1-2, with a tentative D call TRBD1 (6 bases). The source is a human donor with active COVID-19. The donor label of this sample is uncertain. Sequencing was carried out using peripheral blood. The CDR3 sequence: CASSENDRPRNYGYTF. CDR3 coding DNA: TGTGCCAGCAGCGAGAACGACAGGCCCAGAAACTATGGCTACACCTTC.